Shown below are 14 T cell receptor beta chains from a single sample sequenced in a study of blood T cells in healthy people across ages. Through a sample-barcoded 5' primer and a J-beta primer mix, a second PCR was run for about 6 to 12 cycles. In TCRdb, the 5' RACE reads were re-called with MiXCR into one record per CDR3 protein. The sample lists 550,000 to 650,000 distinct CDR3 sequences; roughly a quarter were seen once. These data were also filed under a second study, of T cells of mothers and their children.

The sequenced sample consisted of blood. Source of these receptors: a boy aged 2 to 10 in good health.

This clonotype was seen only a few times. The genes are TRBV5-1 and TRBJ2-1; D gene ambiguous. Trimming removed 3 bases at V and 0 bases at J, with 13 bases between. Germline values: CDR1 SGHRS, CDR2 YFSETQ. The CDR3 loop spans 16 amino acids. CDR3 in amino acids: CASSSSGEISYNEQFF. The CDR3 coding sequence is TGCGCCAGCAGCTCCTCCGGCGAGATCTCCTACAATGAGCAGTTCTTC.

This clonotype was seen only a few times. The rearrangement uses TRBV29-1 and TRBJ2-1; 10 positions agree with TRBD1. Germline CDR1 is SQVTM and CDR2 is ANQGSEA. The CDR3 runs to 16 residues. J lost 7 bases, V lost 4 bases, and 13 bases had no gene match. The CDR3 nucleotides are TGCAGCGTTGGCGGCCGGGGACAGGGGAATCCTAATGAGCAGTTCTTC. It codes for CSVGGRGQGNPNEQFF.

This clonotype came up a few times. Written as DNA, the CDR3 is TGTGCCAGCAGCCACCTCAATACGCAGTATTTT. Residues: CASSHLNTQYF. J is TRBJ2-3 and V is TRBV3-1; the D is unclear. The V and J ends lost 3 bases and 7 bases respectively, with 5 bases between them. Germline V gene sequence: CDR1 LGHDT, CDR2 YNNKEL (reference sequence). The CDR3 loop spans 11 amino acids.

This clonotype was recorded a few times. Written as DNA, the CDR3 is TGTGCCAGCAGCCAAGATAGGCGGGGGACTGGAAACACCATATATTTT. Translating gives CASSQDRRGTGNTIYF. J is TRBJ1-3 and V is TRBV3-1; weak D call: TRBD1 (5 bases). Trimming shortened V by 0 bases and J by 2 bases, and 11 bases separated the two germline ends. The germline V gene has CDR1 LGHDT and CDR2 YNNKEL (reference sequence). This CDR3 spans 16 amino acids. The full variable domain, its missing parts supplied by reference TRBV3-1 and TRBJ1-3, is DTAVSQTPKYLVTQMGNDKSIKCEQNLGHDTMYWYKQDSKKFLKIMFSYNNKELIINETVPNRFSPKSPDKAHLNLHINSLELGDSAVYFCASSQDRRGTGNTIYFGEGSWLTVV.

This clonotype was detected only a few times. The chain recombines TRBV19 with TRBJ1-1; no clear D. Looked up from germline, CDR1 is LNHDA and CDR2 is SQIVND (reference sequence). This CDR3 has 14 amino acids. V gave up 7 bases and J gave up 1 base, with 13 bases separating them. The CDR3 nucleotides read TGTGCCAGTACCTCCAGCGGGGAGAACACTGAAGCTTTCTTT. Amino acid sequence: CASTSSGENTEAFF.

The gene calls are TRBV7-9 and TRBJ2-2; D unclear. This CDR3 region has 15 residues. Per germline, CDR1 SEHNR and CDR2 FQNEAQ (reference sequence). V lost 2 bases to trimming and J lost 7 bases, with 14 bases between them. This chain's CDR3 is CASSLSPAPLGELFF. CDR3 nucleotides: TGTGCCAGCAGCTTATCCCCAGCTCCCCTCGGGGAGCTGTTTTTT.

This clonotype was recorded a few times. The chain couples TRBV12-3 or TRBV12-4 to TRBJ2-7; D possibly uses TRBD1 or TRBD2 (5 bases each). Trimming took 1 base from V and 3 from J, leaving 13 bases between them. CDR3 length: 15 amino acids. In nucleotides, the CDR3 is TGTGCCAGCAGTTTAGGCCGGGACGGAGACTACGAGCAGTACTTC. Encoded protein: CASSLGRDGDYEQYF.

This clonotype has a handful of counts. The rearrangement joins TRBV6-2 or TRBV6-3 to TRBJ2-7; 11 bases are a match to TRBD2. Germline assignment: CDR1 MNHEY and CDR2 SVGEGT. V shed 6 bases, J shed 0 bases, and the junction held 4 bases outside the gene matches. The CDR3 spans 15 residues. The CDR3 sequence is CASSFGTSGSYEQYF. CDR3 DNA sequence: TGTGCCAGCAGCTTCGGGACTAGCGGCTCCTACGAGCAGTACTTC.

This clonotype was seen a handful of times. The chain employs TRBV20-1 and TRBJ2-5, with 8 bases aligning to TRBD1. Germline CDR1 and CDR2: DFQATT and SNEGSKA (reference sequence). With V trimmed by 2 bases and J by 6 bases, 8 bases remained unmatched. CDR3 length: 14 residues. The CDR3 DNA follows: TGCAGTGCTAGATTCGCAGGGGGCGGGAAGACCCAGTACTTC. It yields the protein CSARFAGGGKTQYF.

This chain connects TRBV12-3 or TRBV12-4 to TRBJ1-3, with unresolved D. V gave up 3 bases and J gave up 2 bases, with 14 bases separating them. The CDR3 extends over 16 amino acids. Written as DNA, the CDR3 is TGTGCCAGCAGTTTTGGTGGAAACGCAGCTGGAAACACCATATATTTT. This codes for CASSFGGNAAGNTIYF.

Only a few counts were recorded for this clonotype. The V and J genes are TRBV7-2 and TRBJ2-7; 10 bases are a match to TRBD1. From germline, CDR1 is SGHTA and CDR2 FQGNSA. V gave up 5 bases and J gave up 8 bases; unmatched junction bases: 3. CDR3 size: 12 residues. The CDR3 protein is CASSRDRGKQYF. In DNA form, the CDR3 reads TGTGCCAGCAGCCGGGACAGGGGAAAGCAGTACTTC. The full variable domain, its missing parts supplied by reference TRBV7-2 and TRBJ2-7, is GAGVSQSPSNKVTEKGKDVELRCDPISGHTALYWYRQSLGQGLEFLIYFQGNSAPDKSGLPSDRFSAERTGGSVSTLTIQRTQQEDSAVYLCASSRDRGKQYFGPGTRLTVT.

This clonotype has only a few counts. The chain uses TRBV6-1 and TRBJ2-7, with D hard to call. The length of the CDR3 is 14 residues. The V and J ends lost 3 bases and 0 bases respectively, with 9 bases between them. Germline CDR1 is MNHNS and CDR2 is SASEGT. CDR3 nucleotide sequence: TGTGCCAGCAGTGACTGGGGAAACTCCTACGAGCAGTACTTC. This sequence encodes CASSDWGNSYEQYF.

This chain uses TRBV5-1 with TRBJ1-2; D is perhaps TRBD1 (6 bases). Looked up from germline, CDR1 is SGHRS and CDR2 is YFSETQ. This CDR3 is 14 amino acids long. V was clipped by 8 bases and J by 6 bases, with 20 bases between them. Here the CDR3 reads CASGDGGKANGYTF. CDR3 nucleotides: TGCGCCAGTGGGGACGGGGGCAAGGCCAATGGCTACACCTTC.

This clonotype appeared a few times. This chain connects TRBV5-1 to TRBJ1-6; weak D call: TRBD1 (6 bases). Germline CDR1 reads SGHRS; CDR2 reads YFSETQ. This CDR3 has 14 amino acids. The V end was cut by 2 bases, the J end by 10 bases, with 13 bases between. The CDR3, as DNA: TGCGCCAGCAGCTTCGGGGGGGCGGACTCACCCCTCCACTTT. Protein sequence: CASSFGGADSPLHF.